The rows below give T cell receptor beta chains drawn from one sample of a study of beta chain features in type 1 diabetes. Clones were sequenced by immunoSEQ multiplex PCR, and TCRdb holds only the in-frame ones, with some missing. Of approximately 84,000 clones listed, around a third are singletons. Sequencing input: stem cell memory CD4+ T cells from blood. These receptors were collected from a woman aged 18-29 years in good health. Both conserved end residues are trimmed from each CDR3. D genes are given only for firm matches.

v_call: TRBV5-1; d_call: NA; cdr3_aa: ASSLRRGSGTQY
v_call: TRBV4-1; d_call: NA; cdr3_aa: ASSRAGSSQPQH
v_call: TRBV6-5; d_call: TRBD1; cdr3_aa: ASSRQGARKNEQF
v_call: TRBV5-8; d_call: TRBD1; cdr3_aa: ASSNRGGGNQPQH
v_call: TRBV30; d_call: TRBD2; cdr3_aa: AWAFMGGPSGELF
v_call: TRBV30; d_call: NA; cdr3_aa: AWTTGYSYNEQF
v_call: TRBV2; d_call: TRBD2; cdr3_aa: ASSRGLAEETQY
v_call: TRBV5-1; d_call: TRBD1; cdr3_aa: ASSPDRVETQY
v_call: TRBV7-2; d_call: TRBD1; cdr3_aa: ASSLKTGGAGDTQY
v_call: TRBV2; d_call: NA; cdr3_aa: ASSEGFGGIQY
v_call: TRBV7-9; d_call: TRBD1; cdr3_aa: ASSPGTVQETQY
v_call: TRBV6-5; d_call: TRBD1; cdr3_aa: ASSRSTGSPYEQY
v_call: TRBV11-2; d_call: TRBD2; cdr3_aa: ASSRGNGGRDTQY
v_call: TRBV7-2; d_call: NA; cdr3_aa: ASSSRNYGYT
v_call: TRBV12-5; d_call: NA; cdr3_aa: ASGLVGGLQPQH